This section outlines one T cell receptor beta chain sequence together with its context. The sample originates from a study of monozygotic twins with inflammatory bowel disease. TCRalpha and TCRbeta cDNA went through two nested PCRs of approximately 16 and 10 cycles. TCRdb re-called the 5' RACE reads, yielding one record per CDR3 amino acid sequence without DNA. This table lists some 400,000 distinct CDR3 sequences. This clonotype was sampled from a human donor with ulcerative colitis or Crohn's disease, or a healthy co-twin of an affected twin (not recorded which). Sequencing was carried out using blood.

CDR3 sequence reads: CASSYSSAGTKNIQYF. The rearrangement uses TRBV6-2 or TRBV6-3 and TRBJ2-4; TCRdb designates TRBD2, a call that cannot be tested without DNA. Looked up from germline, CDR1 is MNHEY and CDR2 is SVGEGT. The CDR3 has 16 residues.